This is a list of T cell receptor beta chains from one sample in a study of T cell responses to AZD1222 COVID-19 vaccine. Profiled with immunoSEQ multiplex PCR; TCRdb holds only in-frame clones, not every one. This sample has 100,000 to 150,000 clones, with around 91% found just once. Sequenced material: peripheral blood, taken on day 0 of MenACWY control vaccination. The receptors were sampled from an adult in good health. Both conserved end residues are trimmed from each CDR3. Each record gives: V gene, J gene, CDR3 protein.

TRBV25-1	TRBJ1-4	ASSQKRPSGVKLF
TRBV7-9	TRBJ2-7	ASSRGSSRYYEQY
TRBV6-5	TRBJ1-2	ASKKWGEDGYT
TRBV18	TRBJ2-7	ASSGGFVYEQY
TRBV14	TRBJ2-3	ASSQYLLAGGLTDTQY
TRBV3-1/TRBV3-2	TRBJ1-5	ASSHGGTGRGIQPQH
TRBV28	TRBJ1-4	ASKRQGANEKLF
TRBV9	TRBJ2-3	ASSVAVGIDTQY
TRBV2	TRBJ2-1	ASIWVPKDVVDEQF
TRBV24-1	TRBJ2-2	ATSVPGGTGELF
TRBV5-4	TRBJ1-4	ASSKTGGKLF
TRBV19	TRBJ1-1	ASSIPGVNTEAF
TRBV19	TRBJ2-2	ASSRWRELF
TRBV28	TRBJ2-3	ASSLYGTGSTDTQY
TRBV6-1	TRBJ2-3	ASSQAPLGTDTQY
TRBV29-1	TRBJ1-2	SVDSNYGYT
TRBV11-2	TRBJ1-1	ASSLDPGLAAF
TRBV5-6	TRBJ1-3	ASSSRFWTGSTRTIY
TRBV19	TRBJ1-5	ASRTGESNQPQH
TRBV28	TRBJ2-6	ASIQGAMGANVLT
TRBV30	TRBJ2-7	AWSAGGTYEQY